This entry lists 26 T cell receptor beta chains sequenced from one sample in a study of T cell clones after liver transplantation. The protocol was immunoSEQ multiplex PCR, while the TCRdb copy is restricted to in-frame clones and leaves out a portion. The sample holds 70,000 to 80,000 clones, about nine tenths seen once. Sequences were derived from CD4+ T cells from blood, sampled before liver transplant. These receptors came from a human donor who received a liver transplant.

This sequence joins TRBV5-1 and TRBJ2-1; D perhaps matches TRBD2 (6 bases). The V end lost 3 bases, the J end lost 7 bases, and 14 bases lay between the germline ends. Germline-derived CDR1 and CDR2 are SGHRS and YFSETQ. The CDR3 is 14 residues long. The CDR3 is CASSSGTRGNEQFF. The CDR3 DNA reads as TGCGCCAGCAGCTCCGGGACTCGGGGGAATGAGCAGTTCTTC.

The chain carries TRBV5-1 and TRBJ2-5, with a possible D match to TRBD2 (6 bases). CDR1 is SGHRS, CDR2 YFSETQ, per germline. Trimming pared 4 bases from V and 5 bases from J, leaving 18 bases between. CDR3 length: 15 residues. The CDR3 loop reads CASSPGGGRGETQYF. CDR3 nucleotide sequence: TGCGCCAGCAGCCCTGGTGGAGGGCGAGGGGAGACCCAGTACTTC.

The chain links TRBV7-2 to TRBJ2-2; D remains unclear. V lost 6 bases, J lost 5 bases, and 7 bases lay in between. This CDR3 has 12 residues. Germline-derived CDR1 and CDR2 are SGHTA and FQGNSA. The DNA of the CDR3 is TGTGCCAGCAGGGGATTAACCGGGGAGCTGTTTTTT. It codes for CASRGLTGELFF.

The gene calls are TRBV7-2 and TRBJ2-2; 7 bases fit TRBD2. This CDR3 region has 16 residues. Germline lookup yields CDR1 SGHTA and CDR2 FQGNSA. V lost 1 base to trimming and J lost 1 base; unmatched junction nucleotides: 3. The CDR3 here is CASSLVGGGNTGELFF. CDR3 coding DNA: TGTGCCAGCAGCTTAGTTGGCGGGGGGAACACCGGGGAGCTGTTTTTT.

This clone was seen only a few times. V is TRBV15 and J is TRBJ1-1; no clear D gene. Between the trimmed V and J ends, which lost 0 bases and 1 base, there was a span of 18 bases. The CDR3 contains 18 residues. CDR1 is LNHNV, CDR2 YYDKDF, per germline (reference sequence). CDR3 loop: CATSRDPLTTNPNTEAFF. The CDR3, as DNA: TGTGCCACCAGCAGAGACCCCCTGACCACTAACCCGAACACTGAAGCTTTCTTT.

The count of this clone is one. The chain joins TRBV7-2 to TRBJ2-7; 9 bases line up with TRBD1. The CDR3 is made up of 14 amino acids. V gave up 1 base and J gave up 5 bases; unmatched junction bases: 3. Germline V CDR1 and CDR2: SGHTA, FQGNSA. CDR3 DNA: TGTGCCAGCAGCTTAGAAACAGGGGGCAACGAGCAGTACTTC. It is translated as CASSLETGGNEQYF.

The rearrangement links TRBV7-6 to TRBJ2-3; D is possibly TRBD2 (6 bases). In germline, CDR1 is SGHVS, CDR2 FNYEAQ. Trimming left V 2 bases short and J 1 base short, with 19 bases between. The CDR3 has 18 amino acids. The CDR3 DNA reads TGTGCCAGCAGCTTATCTATAGTGGCTAGCGCCCGCACAGATACGCAGTATTTT. This encodes CASSLSIVASARTDTQYF.

This chain uses TRBV5-4 with TRBJ1-6; D is ambiguous. Germline V gene data show CDR1 as SGHNT and CDR2 as YYREEE (reference sequence). This CDR3 contains 14 residues. Trimming left V 2 bases short and J 6 bases short, with 9 bases between. CDR3 nucleotides: TGTGCCAGCAGCTTTACGGCCTTTAATTCACCCCTCCACTTT. Its translation: CASSFTAFNSPLHF.

The chain recombines TRBV6-6 with TRBJ2-7, with D unresolved. V lost 5 bases and J 9 bases, leaving 11 bases between the germline ends. Germline CDR1 is MNHNY and CDR2 is SVGAGI (reference sequence). CDR3 length equals 11 residues. The CDR3 coding sequence is TGTGCCAGCAGTCAGGCCGGCGGGCAGTACTTC. Protein sequence: CASSQAGGQYF.

This chain joins TRBV2 and TRBJ2-5; 11 nucleotides agree with TRBD1. The V segment lost 7 bases and the J segment 6 bases; nucleotides outside the gene matches: 13. CDR1 SNHLY and CDR2 FYNNEI come from the germline V gene. CDR3 length: 16 residues. CDR3 in DNA: TGTGCCAGCACCTTCACTTGGGGACAGGGGGGGAAGACCCAGTACTTC. This sequence encodes CASTFTWGQGGKTQYF.

The chain carries TRBV11-2 and TRBJ2-7; D call uncertain. Trimming took 1 base from V and 5 from J, leaving 9 bases between them. Germline CDR1 reads SGHAT; CDR2 reads FQNNGV. CDR3 length: 13 amino acids. In nucleotides, the CDR3 is TGTGCCAGCAGCTTAGTCGGGCAGAACGAGCAGTACTTC. It specifies CASSLVGQNEQYF.

This chain uses TRBV11-3 with TRBJ2-7, with TRBD1 matching 11 bases. The V and J ends lost 6 bases and 6 bases, in that order; junction bases with no gene match: 7. CDR1 and CDR2 (germline): SGHNT, YENEEA. CDR3 size: 14 residues. CDR3 sequence: CASSPAGTGGEQYF. For the CDR3, the DNA is TGTGCCAGCAGTCCTGCCGGGACAGGGGGCGAGCAGTACTTC.

The gene calls are TRBV10-3 and TRBJ1-5, with unresolved D. Germline lookup yields CDR1 ENHRY and CDR2 SYGVKD. V lost 4 bases and J 4 bases, leaving 11 bases between the germline ends. The CDR3 extends over 14 amino acids. The CDR3 DNA follows: TGTGCCATCAGTGTAAATAAGGGAAATCAGCCCCAGCATTTT. This codes for CAISVNKGNQPQHF.

This chain links TRBV7-6 with TRBJ2-2, with 8 positions matching TRBD1. Germline V gene data show CDR1 as SGHVS and CDR2 as FNYEAQ. The V and J ends lost 2 bases and 3 bases, in that order; junction bases with no gene match: 8. The CDR3 length is 17 residues. This CDR3 is CASSLPQGGRDTGELFF. CDR3 DNA: TGTGCCAGCAGCTTACCACAGGGGGGTCGCGACACCGGGGAGCTGTTTTTT.

This clone appeared a single time. CDR3 DNA: TGCGCCAGCAGCTTGGGTTCCGGGACAGGAAATGAAAAACTGTTTTTT. Its protein is CASSLGSGTGNEKLFF. The gene calls are TRBV5-1 and TRBJ1-4, with 8 bases aligning to TRBD1. The V gene's germline CDR1 is SGHRS and CDR2 YFSETQ. This CDR3 has 16 amino acids. The V gene end was trimmed by 0 bases and the J gene end by 5 bases; junction bases not matched to a gene: 6. The whole variable domain, remainder taken from reference TRBV5-1 and TRBJ1-4, is KAGVTQTPRYLIKTRGQQVTLSCSPISGHRSVSWYQQTPGQGLQFLFEYFSETQRNKGNFPGRFSGRQFSNSRSEMNVSTLELGDSALYLCASSLGSGTGNEKLFFGSGTQLSVL.

CDR3 sequence (DNA): TGTGCCAGCAGTGAAAATACCCAATGGTACCAAGAGACCCAGTACTTC. This translates into CASSENTQWYQETQYF. The rearrangement uses TRBV2 and TRBJ2-5, with unresolved D. The CDR3 has 16 amino acids. Trimming took off 2 bases at V and 0 bases at J, with 13 bases between the two ends. The V gene's germline CDR1 is SNHLY and CDR2 FYNNEI.

In this sample, this clone turned up once. The chain links TRBV11-3 to TRBJ2-1; 7 positions match TRBD2. The germline V gene has CDR1 SGHNT and CDR2 YENEEA. Losses at the gene ends were 1 base for V and 5 bases for J; bases not matched to a gene: 8. This CDR3 has 16 residues. This CDR3 reads CASSLAISGYDNEQFF. DNA for the CDR3: TGTGCCAGCAGCTTAGCCATTAGCGGGTACGACAATGAGCAGTTCTTC.

This clone has a single count. This rearrangement joins TRBV2 to TRBJ2-3; 9 bases are a match to TRBD2. V shed 7 bases and J 2 bases; nucleotides not matched to a gene: 4. CDR3 size: 14 residues. Germline V gene sequence: CDR1 SNHLY, CDR2 FYNNEI. The CDR3 sequence is CASIEREATDTQYF. Here the CDR3 DNA reads TGTGCCAGCATAGAGCGGGAGGCCACAGATACGCAGTATTTT.

The rearrangement joins TRBV19 to TRBJ1-1, with D tentatively TRBD1 (5 bases). The CDR3 covers 16 residues. V was trimmed by 1 base and J by 0 bases, leaving 12 bases between them. The germline V gene has CDR1 LNHDA and CDR2 SQIVND (reference sequence). The CDR3 region is CASSIGVGTMNTEAFF. CDR3 coding DNA: TGTGCCAGTAGTATAGGAGTAGGGACGATGAACACTGAAGCTTTCTTT.

The V gene is TRBV29-1, the J gene TRBJ1-4; no clear D gene. Germline assignment: CDR1 SQVTM and CDR2 ANQGSEA. Deletions cut 3 bases from V and 4 bases from J, with 9 bases between. This CDR3 region has 13 residues. CDR3 nucleotides: TGCAGCGTTGATTACGGACGTAATGAAAAACTGTTTTTT. Encoded protein: CSVDYGRNEKLFF. The full variable domain, with the rest looked up from reference TRBV29-1 and TRBJ1-4, is SAVISQKPSRDICQRGTSLTIQCQVDSQVTMMFWYRQQPGQSLTLIATANQGSEATYESGFVIDKFPISRPNLTFSTLTVSNMSPEDSSIYLCSVDYGRNEKLFFGSGTQLSVL.

J is TRBJ1-1 and V is TRBV7-3; a weak D match, TRBD1 (5 bases). This CDR3 is 22 amino acids long. V dropped 3 bases and J dropped 1 base, with 33 bases sitting between them. The germline V gene encodes CDR1 SGHTA and CDR2 FQGTGA. Written as DNA, the CDR3 is TGTGCCAGCAGCTTTCGGCCCGGGGCAATGATTAAATCGATTACAGGGAACACTGAAGCTTTCTTT. Its translation is CASSFRPGAMIKSITGNTEAFF.

This clone was recorded once. V gene TRBV7-8 combines with J gene TRBJ2-1; D is undetermined. This CDR3 is built from 16 residues. CDR1 is SGHVS, CDR2 FQNEAQ, per germline. The ends were cut back, 3 bases at V and 3 bases at J, with 15 bases in the middle. The CDR3 DNA sequence: TGTGCCAGCAGCTTGGAAGGGCCGGCTAGCTACAATGAGCAGTTCTTC. Translating gives CASSLEGPASYNEQFF.

CDR3 nucleotide sequence: TGTGCCAGCAGCCGGGGCAGACCACAAGAGACCCAGTACTTC. Translating it yields CASSRGRPQETQYF. The chain employs TRBV7-8 and TRBJ2-5; D tentatively reads TRBD1 or TRBD2 (5 bases each). Germline CDR1 and CDR2: SGHVS and FQNEAQ. The V and J ends lost 5 bases and 2 bases respectively, with 12 bases between them. This CDR3 is 14 amino acids long.

For the CDR3, the DNA is TGCGCCAGCAGCTTGGATGTCGGTAAAAACATTCAGTACTTC. Its translation is CASSLDVGKNIQYF. The rearrangement joins TRBV5-1 to TRBJ2-4; D gene uncertain. Trimming shortened V by 0 bases and J by 4 bases, and 8 bases separated the two germline ends. CDR3 size: 14 residues. CDR1 is SGHRS and CDR2 is YFSETQ in the germline V gene.

The chain employs TRBV2 and TRBJ2-7; D is possibly TRBD1 (6 bases). The V gene lost 3 bases and the J gene lost 2 bases, with 11 bases spanning the gap. The CDR3 consists of 14 residues. Per germline, CDR1 SNHLY and CDR2 FYNNEI. The CDR3 DNA reads TGTGCCAGCAGTGACCGGCGGACAGCCTACGAGCAGTACTTC. This encodes CASSDRRTAYEQYF.

Only one count was recorded for this clone. The chain joins TRBV28 to TRBJ1-1; D gene uncertain. This CDR3 region has 13 residues. Germline-derived CDR1 and CDR2 are MDHEN and SYDVKM. Deletions cut 2 bases from V and 5 bases from J, with 9 bases between. The CDR3 region is CASSLLGSTEAFF. CDR3 coding DNA: TGTGCCAGCAGTTTACTGGGCTCAACTGAAGCTTTCTTT.